Below, one T cell receptor beta chain is given with its context. Its antigen is currently unknown. The data originate from a study of cytomegalovirus exposure and HLA in healthy donors. A multiplex PCR was run with 60 Vbeta primers and 13 Jbeta primers. Per the original data handling: In a later analysis, roughly 10 million of tens of millions of unique beta chains occurred in at least two donors. Data came from immunoSEQ multiplex PCR; TCRdb stores just in-frame clones and leaves some out. V, J and clone size are those of that table, while D and trimming were read from the DNA. Across about 140,000 clones, the top ten clones capture 0.96% of the sample. CDR3 length: 12 residues. V gave up 6 bases and J gave up 8 bases; unmatched junction bases: 6. The germline CDR1 and CDR2 sequences are SEHNR and FQNEAQ (reference sequence). Study outcomes and limitations: In a later analysis, a genetic analysis reported fewer productive-TCR N-insertions in an Asian-associated ancestry cluster than the cohort average. Reportedly, TCR beta sequences accurately predicted HLA-A and HLA-B alleles in most subjects.

The chain carries TRBV7-9 and TRBJ1-2, with 7 positions matching TRBD1. This sequence originates from a male donor in good health and CMV-seronegative. Sample: PBMCs. The CDR3 DNA reads TGTGCCAGCAGTCTCTGGACAGGCGGCTACACCTTC. This codes for CASSLWTGGYTF.